Presented here are 29 T cell receptor beta chains from one specimen sequenced in a study of blood T cell repertoires in COVID-19. This table comes from immunoSEQ multiplex PCR, and its TCRdb copy is limited to in-frame clones, with some not included. Of tens of thousands of clones detected, roughly 88% appear once; the ten largest clones hold approximately 4.6%. Sequences were obtained from peripheral blood. These receptors came from a human donor in a cohort sampled during active COVID-19.

The chain joins TRBV12-3 or TRBV12-4 to TRBJ2-7; D not certain. Trimming left V 1 base short and J 0 bases short, with 4 bases between. The CDR3 has 13 residues. CDR3 in amino acids: CASSLGPSYEQYF. The DNA of the CDR3 is TGTGCCAGCAGTTTAGGGCCCTCCTACGAGCAGTACTTC.

A single count supports this clone. This sequence joins TRBV3-1 (or the pseudogene TRBV3-2) and TRBJ1-2, with a tentative D call TRBD1 (5 bases). The CDR3 runs 15 residues. V was clipped by 4 bases and J by 2 bases, with 14 bases between them. In germline, CDR1 is LGHDT, CDR2 YNNKEL (reference sequence). CDR3 sequence: CASSPVPRQNYGYTF. CDR3 DNA sequence: TGTGCCAGCAGCCCCGTGCCCCGACAGAACTATGGCTACACCTTC.

The chain carries TRBV2 and TRBJ2-7, with D possibly being TRBD2 (6 bases). V was pared by 9 bases and J by 0 bases, with 21 bases between. This CDR3 spans 16 amino acids. The germline gives CDR1 SNHLY, CDR2 FYNNEI. This CDR3 reads CASLNPAGPSSYEQYF. The CDR3 DNA reads TGTGCCAGTCTAAACCCAGCGGGCCCCAGCTCCTACGAGCAGTACTTC.

The chain couples TRBV29-1 to TRBJ1-4, with D unresolved. From germline, CDR1 is SQVTM and CDR2 ANQGSEA. V lost 5 bases and J lost 8, with 15 bases in between. The CDR3 length is 13 residues. This chain's CDR3 is CSVSLRLAEKLFF. DNA of the CDR3: TGCAGCGTTTCGCTCCGTCTAGCAGAAAAACTGTTTTTT.

This chain joins TRBV29-1 and TRBJ2-1; D is uncertain. Trimming removed 0 bases from V and 7 bases from J, with 7 bases in between. CDR3 length equals 12 residues. In germline, CDR1 is SQVTM, CDR2 ANQGSEA. The CDR3 nucleotides read TGCAGCGTTGAAGAGAGGTTGAATGAGCAGTTCTTC. Encoded protein: CSVEERLNEQFF.

The CDR3 DNA reads as TGTGCCAGCAGCCCTTACAGTGTGAACACTGAAGCTTTCTTT. Translation: CASSPYSVNTEAFF. The rearrangement joins TRBV4-2 to TRBJ1-1, with D unresolved. Germline V gene sequence: CDR1 LGHNA, CDR2 YNFKEQ. This CDR3 has 14 amino acids. Trimming removed 4 bases from V and 0 bases from J, with 9 bases in between.

The rearrangement joins TRBV4-3 to TRBJ2-6; 8 nucleotides match TRBD1. Trimming at V came to 1 base and at J to 0 bases, leaving 8 bases not matched to a gene. This CDR3 is built from 19 residues. Germline CDR1 reads LGHNA; CDR2 reads YSLEER. This CDR3 reads CASSQVRAGGVSGANVLTF. The CDR3 region has the DNA TGCGCCAGCAGCCAAGTAAGGGCAGGGGGCGTCTCTGGGGCCAACGTCCTGACTTTC.

This clone was observed a few times. The chain combines TRBV7-2 with TRBJ1-2, with unresolved D. Germline CDR1 is SGHTA and CDR2 is FQGNSA. CDR3 size: 14 residues. V shed 4 bases and J shed 0 bases, with 9 bases lying between them. The DNA for the CDR3 is TGTGCCAGCAGCTCAGAGGCCGCTAACTATGGCTACACCTTC. Its protein is CASSSEAANYGYTF.

The V gene is TRBV18, the J gene TRBJ1-5; maybe TRBD1 (5 bases). Germline V gene lookup returns CDR1 KGHSH and CDR2 LQKENI. The CDR3 has 15 amino acids. With 4 bases removed from V and 2 bases from J, the gap between germline ends came to 12 bases. The CDR3 reads CASSLHGGGNQPQHF. In DNA form, the CDR3 reads TGTGCCAGCTCACTCCATGGAGGGGGCAATCAGCCCCAGCATTTT. The full variable domain, in which reference TRBV18 and TRBJ1-5 provide the parts outside the CDR3, is NAGVMQNPRHLVRRRGQEARLRCSPMKGHSHVYWYRQLPEEGLKFMVYLQKENIIDESGMPKERFSAEFPKEGPSILRIQQVVRGDSAAYFCASSLHGGGNQPQHFGDGTRLSIL.

The rearrangement uses TRBV20-1 and TRBJ2-1, with TRBD2 matching 12 bases. CDR1 and CDR2 from the germline V gene are DFQATT and SNEGSKA (reference sequence). J gave up 9 bases and V 3 bases, and 9 bases lay outside the gene matches. The CDR3 is made up of 15 amino acids. Written as DNA, the CDR3 is TGCAGTGCTAGTCGGCTAGCGGGGGGGCTTGGTGAGCAGTTCTTC. This sequence encodes CSASRLAGGLGEQFF.

This chain uses TRBV7-6 with TRBJ2-5; D unclear. Per germline, CDR1 SGHVS and CDR2 FNYEAQ. V lost 0 bases, J lost 1 base, and 3 bases lay in between. The CDR3 sequence is 13 residues long. The CDR3 nucleotides are TGTGCCAGCAGCTTAGCGGCCCAAGAGACCCAGTACTTC. Protein: CASSLAAQETQYF.

This sequence joins TRBV2 and TRBJ1-4; no clear D. The CDR3 has 15 residues. Trimming removed 5 bases from V and 6 bases from J, with 16 bases in between. The germline V gene encodes CDR1 SNHLY and CDR2 FYNNEI. The DNA for the CDR3 is TGTGCCAGCAGTCAAACAAGTTATGGAGATGAAAAACTGTTTTTT. Translation gives CASSQTSYGDEKLFF.

V usage is TRBV7-2 and J usage is TRBJ2-1, with TRBD2 identical over 8 bases. The J segment lost 9 bases and the V segment lost 1 base, leaving 5 bases of the junction unmatched. This CDR3 is 14 amino acids long. Germline CDR1 is SGHTA and CDR2 is FQGNSA. The CDR3 loop is CASSLGTSMVEQFF. The CDR3 nucleotides are TGTGCCAGCAGCTTAGGGACTAGCATGGTTGAGCAGTTCTTC.

This clone occurred a few times. The chain uses TRBV25-1 and TRBJ2-1; 9 bases are shared with TRBD1. CDR1 MGHDK and CDR2 SYGVNS come from the germline V gene. After removal of 6 bases from V and 8 bases from J, the junction contained 5 bases not matched to a gene. This CDR3 region has 13 residues. CDR3 in amino acids: CASRGQGRDEQFF. The CDR3 DNA follows: TGTGCCAGCAGGGGACAGGGTCGGGATGAGCAGTTCTTC.

In this sample, this clone turned up a few times. The J gene is TRBJ2-5, the V gene TRBV11-2, with D tentatively TRBD2 (7 bases). The CDR3 totals 16 residues. Trimming took 4 bases from V and 2 from J, leaving 17 bases between them. CDR1 is SGHAT and CDR2 is FQNNGV in the germline V gene. DNA of the CDR3: TGTGCCAGCAGCTCCGGTGGGGGGGCACGTCAAGAGACCCAGTACTTC. This gives the protein CASSSGGGARQETQYF.

The chain has TRBV6-5 and TRBJ2-5, with D hard to call. There are 11 residues in the CDR3. In germline, CDR1 is MNHEY, CDR2 SVGAGI. V shed 6 bases and J shed 4 bases, with 6 bases lying between them. CDR3 amino acids: CASSSSETQYF. In DNA form, the CDR3 reads TGTGCCAGCAGCTCCTCAGAGACCCAGTACTTC.

This chain connects TRBV10-2 to TRBJ2-7, with 7 bases matching TRBD1. The germline gives CDR1 WSHSY, CDR2 SAAADI. V lost 1 base and J lost 4; bases outside the gene matches: 7. The CDR3 has 15 amino acids. The CDR3 sequence is CASSELDRVGYEQYF. In DNA form, the CDR3 reads TGCGCCAGCAGTGAGTTAGACAGGGTAGGGTACGAGCAGTACTTC.

The gene calls are TRBV2 and TRBJ1-5; 7 bases map to TRBD1. CDR3 length: 15 residues. Germline trimming cut 7 bases from V and 6 bases from J; bases unmatched to any gene: 12. Germline-derived CDR1 and CDR2 are SNHLY and FYNNEI. Here the CDR3 DNA reads TGTGCCAGCACCTGGACAGGAGAGGATCTTCAGCCCCAGCATTTT. The encoded protein is CASTWTGEDLQPQHF.

The chain is built from TRBV11-2 and TRBJ1-4; D might be TRBD1 (5 bases). From germline, CDR1 is SGHAT and CDR2 FQNNGV. The CDR3 sequence is 15 residues long. Trimming pared 0 bases from V and 5 bases from J, leaving 10 bases between. The CDR3 coding sequence is TGTGCCAGCAGCTTAGATGGACAAGGGAATGAAAAACTGTTTTTT. It translates to CASSLDGQGNEKLFF.

In its sample, this clone was seen once. V gene TRBV5-1 combines with J gene TRBJ1-1; no reliable D call. Germline V gene data show CDR1 as SGHRS and CDR2 as YFSETQ. This CDR3 has 11 amino acids. V was cut by 3 bases and J by 3 bases, with 3 bases left in between. The CDR3 bases are TGCGCCAGCAGCTCGGACACTGAAGCTTTCTTT. Translating gives CASSSDTEAFF.

The V and J genes are TRBV30 and TRBJ1-2; 7 bases are a match to TRBD1. The ends lost 1 base at V and 6 bases at J; junction bases unmatched: 5. From germline, CDR1 is GTSNPN and CDR2 SVGIG (reference sequence). The CDR3 spans 13 residues. The CDR3 DNA follows: TGTGCCTGGAGTGCCGACAGGGTGAATGGCTACACCTTC. This codes for CAWSADRVNGYTF.

The chain combines TRBV5-4 with TRBJ2-3; 9 bases line up with TRBD2. CDR3 length: 15 residues. The germline CDR1 and CDR2 sequences are SGHNT and YYREEE (reference sequence). With 2 bases clipped from V and 4 bases from J, the junction kept 5 bases outside the gene matches. CDR3: CASSFMGLAPDTQYF. In nucleotides, the CDR3 is TGTGCCAGCAGCTTTATGGGACTAGCCCCAGATACGCAGTATTTT.

This rearrangement joins TRBV20-1 to TRBJ1-5, with 8 bases aligning to TRBD1. This CDR3 has 14 residues. Germline V lookup: CDR1 DFQATT, CDR2 SNEGSKA (reference sequence). With V trimmed by 3 bases and J by 3 bases, 4 bases remained unmatched. CDR3 in DNA: TGCAGTGCTAGTACAGGGGGTTTCAATCAGCCCCAGCATTTT. Its translation: CSASTGGFNQPQHF.

The V and J genes are TRBV6-2 or TRBV6-3 and TRBJ2-1; D possibly corresponds to TRBD2 (7 bases). V was pared by 4 bases and J by 3 bases, with 16 bases between. Germline CDR1 and CDR2: MNHEY and SVGEGT. The CDR3 sequence is 16 residues long. The CDR3 here is CASSLTAGAIYNEQFF. For the CDR3, the DNA is TGTGCCAGCAGTTTGACGGCGGGGGCCATCTACAATGAGCAGTTCTTC.

The chain combines TRBV11-3 with TRBJ2-2; no clear D gene. The ends were cut back, 0 bases at V and 7 bases at J, with 6 bases in the middle. This CDR3 has 13 amino acids. Germline CDR1 reads SGHNT; CDR2 reads YENEEA. DNA for the CDR3: TGTGCCAGCAGCTTAGATCTCCGCGGGGAGCTGTTTTTT. It translates to CASSLDLRGELFF.

The gene calls are TRBV10-3 and TRBJ2-2, with TRBD2 matching over 7 bases. Per germline, CDR1 ENHRY and CDR2 SYGVKD. The J segment lost 6 bases and the V segment lost 3 bases, leaving 13 bases of the junction unmatched. The CDR3 has 17 residues. Written as DNA, the CDR3 is TGTGCCATCAGTGACTATTCGAGGGAGGGGAGGGCCGGGGAGCTGTTTTTT. Protein product: CAISDYSREGRAGELFF.

This clone was picked up one time. V is TRBV18 and J is TRBJ2-7, with 7 positions matching TRBD2. Per germline, CDR1 KGHSH and CDR2 LQKENI. There are 15 residues in the CDR3. V gave up 6 bases and J gave up 1 base; unmatched junction bases: 9. CDR3 amino acids: CASSPTSAYSYEQYF. In DNA form, the CDR3 reads TGTGCCAGCTCTCCCACTAGCGCTTATTCCTACGAGCAGTACTTC.

This rearrangement joins TRBV6-6 to TRBJ2-7; D possibly corresponds to TRBD1 (6 bases). The CDR3 consists of 15 residues. In germline, CDR1 is MNHNY, CDR2 SVGAGI (reference sequence). V lost 8 bases, J lost 6 bases, and 23 bases lay in between. CDR3 loop: CASGFDPAGAGEQYF. CDR3 DNA: TGTGCCAGCGGTTTTGATCCGGCAGGGGCGGGCGAGCAGTACTTC.

This clone occurred a few times. The chain uses TRBV7-9 and TRBJ2-7, with TRBD2 matching 7 bases. This CDR3 has 13 residues. With V trimmed by 5 bases and J by 0 bases, 1 base remained unmatched. In germline, CDR1 is SEHNR, CDR2 FQNEAQ (reference sequence). This CDR3 is CASSGTNSYEQYF. The CDR3 coding sequence is TGTGCCAGCAGCGGGACTAACTCCTACGAGCAGTACTTC.